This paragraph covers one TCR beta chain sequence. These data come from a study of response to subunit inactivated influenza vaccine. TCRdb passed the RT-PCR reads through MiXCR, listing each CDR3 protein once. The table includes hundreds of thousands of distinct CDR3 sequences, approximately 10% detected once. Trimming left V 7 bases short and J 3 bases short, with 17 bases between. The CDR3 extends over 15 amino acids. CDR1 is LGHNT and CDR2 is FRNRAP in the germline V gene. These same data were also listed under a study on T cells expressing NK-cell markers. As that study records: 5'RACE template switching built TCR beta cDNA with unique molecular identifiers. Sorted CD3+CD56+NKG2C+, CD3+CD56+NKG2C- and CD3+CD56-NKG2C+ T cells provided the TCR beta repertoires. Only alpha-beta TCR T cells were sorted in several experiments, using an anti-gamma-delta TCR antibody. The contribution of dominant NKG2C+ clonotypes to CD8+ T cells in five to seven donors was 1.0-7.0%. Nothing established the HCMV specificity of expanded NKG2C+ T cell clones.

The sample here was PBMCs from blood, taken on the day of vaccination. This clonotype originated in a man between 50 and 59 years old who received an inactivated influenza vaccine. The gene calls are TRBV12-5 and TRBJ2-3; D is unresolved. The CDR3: CASADGSVRTDTQYF. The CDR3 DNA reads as TGTGCTAGTGCCGACGGATCTGTTAGGACAGATACGCAGTATTTT.